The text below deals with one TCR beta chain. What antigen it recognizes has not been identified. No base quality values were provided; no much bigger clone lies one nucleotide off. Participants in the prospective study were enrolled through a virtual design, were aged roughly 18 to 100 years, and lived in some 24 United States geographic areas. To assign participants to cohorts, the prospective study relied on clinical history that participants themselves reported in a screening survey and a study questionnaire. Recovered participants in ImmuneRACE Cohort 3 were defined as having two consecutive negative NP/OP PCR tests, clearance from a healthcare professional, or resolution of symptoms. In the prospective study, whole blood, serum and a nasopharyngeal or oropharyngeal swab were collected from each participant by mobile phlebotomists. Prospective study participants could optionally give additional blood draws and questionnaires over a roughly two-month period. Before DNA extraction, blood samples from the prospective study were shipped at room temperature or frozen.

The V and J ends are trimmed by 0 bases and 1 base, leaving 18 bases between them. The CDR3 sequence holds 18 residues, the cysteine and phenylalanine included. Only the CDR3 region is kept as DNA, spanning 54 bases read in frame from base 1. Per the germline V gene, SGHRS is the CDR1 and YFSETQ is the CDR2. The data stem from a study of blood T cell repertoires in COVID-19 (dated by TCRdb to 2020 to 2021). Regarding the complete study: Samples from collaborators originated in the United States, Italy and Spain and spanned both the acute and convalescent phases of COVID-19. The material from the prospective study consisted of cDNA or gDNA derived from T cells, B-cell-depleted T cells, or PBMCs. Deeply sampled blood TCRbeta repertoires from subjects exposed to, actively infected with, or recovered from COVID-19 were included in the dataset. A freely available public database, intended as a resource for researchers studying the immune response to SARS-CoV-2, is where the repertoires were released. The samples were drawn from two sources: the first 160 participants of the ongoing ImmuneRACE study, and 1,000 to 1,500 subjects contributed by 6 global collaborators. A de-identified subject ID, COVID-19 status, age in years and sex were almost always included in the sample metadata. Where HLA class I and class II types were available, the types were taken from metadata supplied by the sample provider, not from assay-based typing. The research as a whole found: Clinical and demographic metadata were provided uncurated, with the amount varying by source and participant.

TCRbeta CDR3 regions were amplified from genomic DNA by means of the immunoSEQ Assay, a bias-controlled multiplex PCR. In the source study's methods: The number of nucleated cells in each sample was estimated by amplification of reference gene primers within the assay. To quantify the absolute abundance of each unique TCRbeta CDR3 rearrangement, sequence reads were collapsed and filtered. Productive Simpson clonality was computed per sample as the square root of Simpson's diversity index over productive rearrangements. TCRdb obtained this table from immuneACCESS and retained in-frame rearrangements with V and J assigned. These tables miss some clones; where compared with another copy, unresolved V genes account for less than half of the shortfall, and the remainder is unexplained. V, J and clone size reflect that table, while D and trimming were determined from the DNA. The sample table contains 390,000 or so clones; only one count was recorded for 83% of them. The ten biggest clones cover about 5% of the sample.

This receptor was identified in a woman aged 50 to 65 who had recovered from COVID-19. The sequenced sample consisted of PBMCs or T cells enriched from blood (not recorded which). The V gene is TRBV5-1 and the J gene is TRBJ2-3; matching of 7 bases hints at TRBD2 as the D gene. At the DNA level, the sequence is TGCGCCAGCAGCTTGGCCTCTCGGGGGGCGGAAGGCACAGATACGCAGTATTTT. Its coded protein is CASSLASRGAEGTDTQYF. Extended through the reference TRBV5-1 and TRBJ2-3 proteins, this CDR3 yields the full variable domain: KAGVTQTPRYLIKTRGQQVTLSCSPISGHRSVSWYQQTPGQGLQFLFEYFSETQRNKGNFPGRFSGRQFSNSRSEMNVSTLELGDSALYLCASSLASRGAEGTDTQYFGPGTRLTVL.